The 2 T cell receptor beta chains below all came from one sample that was sequenced in a study of CD8 T cells in Susac syndrome. 0.5 to 1 ug RNA was reverse transcribed with random hexamers. TCRdb redid the calling of the immunoSEQ multiplex PCR reads with MiXCR, one entry per CDR3 protein. Counted here are roughly 200,000 distinct CDR3 sequences, about 95% occurring once; the ten biggest clones make up around 0.11%. The material sequenced was CD4+ T cells from PBMCs. These receptor sequences come from a human donor in good health.

The chain links TRBV29-1 to TRBJ2-1; TRBD2 matches at 14 bases. This CDR3 comprises 16 residues. Germline assignment: CDR1 SQVTM and CDR2 ANQGSEA. The J segment lost 6 bases and the V segment lost 0 bases, leaving 4 bases of the junction unmatched. The CDR3 sequence: CSVEDGTSGSGNEQFF. The CDR3 bases are TGCAGCGTTGAAGATGGGACTAGCGGGAGCGGCAATGAGCAGTTCTTC.

The V and J genes are TRBV20-1 and TRBJ1-2, with D unresolved. V was shortened by 5 bases and J by 4 bases, with 5 bases between the two germline ends. The CDR3 has 10 amino acids. Germline values: CDR1 DFQATT, CDR2 SNEGSKA (reference sequence). Here the CDR3 reads CSARVYGYTF. The CDR3 DNA follows: TGCAGTGCTCGGGTCTATGGCTACACCTTC.